The next 4 T cell receptor beta chains were all read from a single sample in a study of T cell clonality in common variable immunodeficiency. For these receptors, no antigen is known. Sequenced by immunoSEQ multiplex PCR; TCRdb stores in-frame clones only, minus some. The data list fewer than 35,000 clones, none observed once; around 6.1% falls to the top ten. Findings and limits, study-wide: Common variable immunodeficiency TCR beta sequences reportedly had fewer deletions and N-nucleotide insertions.

Sequenced input: peripheral blood mononuclear cells. These receptors were taken from a human donor with common variable immunodeficiency.

This clone was found a few times. The observed sequence ends 3 residues before the CDR3 terminus, with the missing tail filled in from the germline J gene. The V call is TRBV2, the J call TRBJ2-2; TRBD1 aligns across 9 bases. The junction had 14 bases not matched to a gene; V was cut back by 5 bases and J by 1 base. CDR1 and CDR2 from the germline V gene are SNHLY and FYNNEI. The CDR3 runs 19 residues. CDR3 residues: CASSHYEQGALGNTGELFF. CDR3 bases read: TGTGCCAGCAGTCACTACGAACAGGGGGCGTTGGGGAACACCGGGGAG.

This clone was detected ten times or more. The CDR3 end is not reached by the read, which stops 3 residues before it; the germline J gene fills it in. The chain links TRBV14 to TRBJ2-1, with D possibly being TRBD1 (6 bases). The CDR3 runs to 16 residues. Trimming took off 0 bases at V and 0 bases at J, with 9 bases between the two ends. CDR1 is SGHDN, CDR2 FVKESK, per germline. The covered CDR3 bases are TGTGCCAGCAGCCAAGAACAGGGACGCTCCTACAATGAG. This encodes CASSQEQGRSYNE. The whole CDR3 region reads CASSQEQGRSYNEQFF.

This clone was detected many times. The read ends 3 residues early relative to the CDR3; the germline J gene fills the gap. The chain couples TRBV14 to TRBJ2-7, with 14 positions matching TRBD2. V trimming: 4 bases; J trimming: 1 base; junction bases outside the gene matches: 3. This CDR3 is 16 amino acids long. From germline, CDR1 is SGHDN and CDR2 FVKESK. CDR3 DNA (partial): TGTGCCAGCAGCCGAGGGACTAGCGGGGGATCCTACGAG. Its protein is CASSRGTSGGSYE. The entire CDR3 protein is CASSRGTSGGSYEQYF.

This clone was observed many times. The read ends 3 residues early relative to the CDR3; the germline J gene fills the gap. This chain uses TRBV7-3 with TRBJ2-2; tentative D call: TRBD2 (6 bases). Trimming cost V 3 bases and J 6 bases, with 14 bases left between them. CDR3 length: 15 residues. Germline V gives CDR1 SGHTA, CDR2 FQGTGA. The CDR3 reads CASSLVAASPGELFF. CDR3 bases read: TGTGCCAGCAGCTTGGTAGCGGCGTCGCCCGGGGAG.